This T cell receptor (beta chain) was found in a study of response to subunit inactivated influenza vaccine. Study-wide points: Each seasonal influenza vaccination recruits few new T cells, the authors suggested.

V was cut by 8 bases and J by 3 bases, with 8 bases left in between. The germline CDR1 and CDR2 sequences are SEHNR and FQNEAQ (reference sequence). The CDR3 sequence is 12 residues long. TCRdb re-called the RT-PCR reads with MiXCR, one entry per CDR3 protein. The sample includes about 190,000 distinct CDR3 sequences, 13% to 15% of them seen just once. Concerning this clonotype itself: The antigen is undetermined.

The rearrangement joins TRBV7-9 to TRBJ2-1; D is ambiguous. Sample: CD8+ T cells sorted from PBMCs, taken 4 to 6 days after vaccination. The TCR sequence derives from a man between 50 and 59 years old who received an inactivated influenza vaccine. CDR3 DNA: TGTGCCAGCGGGATGGACTACAATGAGCAGTTCTTC. This encodes CASGMDYNEQFF.